The clone carrying this T cell receptor (beta chain) was counted only a few times. Some clones are missing from TCRdb's copy, which holds only in-frame ones; the method was immunoSEQ multiplex PCR. The sample holds hundreds of thousands of clones, around four fifths seen once. The CDR3 contains 16 residues. The V and J ends lost 3 bases and 1 base respectively, with 13 bases between them. Per the germline V gene, CDR1 is SEHNR and CDR2 is FQNEAQ (reference sequence). This entry comes from a study of blood T cell repertoires in COVID-19. The sample consisted of peripheral blood. The rearrangement links TRBV7-9 to TRBJ1-3; the D gene is possibly TRBD1 (5 bases). The clonotype comes from an elderly woman with acute or convalescent COVID-19. The CDR3 DNA reads as TGTGCCAGCAGCTTGGACACCGGGAGATCTGGAAACACCATATATTTT. Its protein product is CASSLDTGRSGNTIYF.